This T cell receptor (beta chain) was identified in a study of shared clonotypes between healthy human individuals. The overall study: The study enrolled a couple of women and three men aged 18 to 49. Per-donor plates numbered three CD4 naive, three CD4 memory, two CD8 naive and one CD8 memory. Regarding the study as a whole: When compared with the clonotypes that were shared by all four sorted-subset donors, the non-shared clonotypes turned out to have lower generation probabilities.

Germline CDR1 is GTSNPN and CDR2 is SVGIG (reference sequence). Trimming stripped 2 bases from V and 1 base from J, with 8 bases between. This CDR3 is built from 13 residues. Nashville, Tennessee was home to all donors, each a Caucasian adult. Concerning this clone itself: Its antigen remains unidentified. The same CDR3 is also encoded by other DNA sequences in this sample.

TCRdb's table, derived via immunoSEQ multiplex PCR, lists solely in-frame clones and lacks some. This sample yields about 2 million clones, of which over 85% are seen a single time; 0.13% belongs to the top ten. The sequencing sample was made of naive CD4+ T cells sorted from blood. Sample subset: CD45RA+ positively selected. This sequence originates from a man aged 18 to 35 in good health. The chain combines TRBV30 with TRBJ1-1, with D unclear. The CDR3 here is CAWSRGRNTEAFF. The CDR3 coding sequence is TGTGCCTGGAGTCGCGGGAGGAACACTGAAGCTTTCTTT.